This T cell receptor (beta chain) was identified in a study of cytomegalovirus exposure and HLA in healthy donors. Overall study findings and caveats: Most TCRs appeared rarely, but some public TCRs recurred in many donors. In an earlier analysis, in fewer than 700 donors, most V segments appeared productive either ~90% or ~30% of the time. There were some V segments, including TRBV6-2 and TRBV6-3, excluded as indistinguishable.

In the PCR, 60 Vbeta and 13 Jbeta primers were used. Method: immunoSEQ multiplex PCR; TCRdb's copy keeps in-frame clones and lacks some. Counted here are 160,000 or so clones, around 74% occurring once; the ten biggest clones make up approximately 1.5%. As concerns this clone: The antigen remains undetermined.

CDR1 is SGHNT and CDR2 is YYREEE in the germline V gene (reference sequence). Trimming took 4 bases from V and 4 from J; bases not matched to a gene: 10. The CDR3 length is 15 residues. The V call is TRBV5-4, the J call TRBJ2-5; TRBD1 matches at 7 bases. This receptor was taken from a woman aged 30 to 39 in good health and CMV-seronegative. Sequenced input: PBMCs. CDR3 region: CASSPERGRSETQYF. The CDR3 coding sequence is TGTGCCAGCAGCCCAGAGAGGGGGCGCTCAGAGACCCAGTACTTC.